The T cell receptor (beta chain) described here comes from a study of cytomegalovirus exposure and HLA in healthy donors. Some clones are missing from TCRdb's copy, which holds only in-frame ones; the method was immunoSEQ multiplex PCR. The sample includes about 220,000 clones, about 90% of them seen just once. The sample comprised PBMCs. The TCR sequence derives from a woman aged 18-29 years in good health and CMV-seronegative.

In DNA form, the CDR3 reads TGCGCCAGCAGCACTACGGGAGTCGCATACGAGCAGTACTTC. The encoded protein is CASSTTGVAYEQYF. The chain joins TRBV5-1 to TRBJ2-7; a possible D gene is TRBD2 (6 bases). The CDR3 extends over 14 amino acids. Germline-derived CDR1 and CDR2 are SGHRS and YFSETQ. V gave up 4 bases and J gave up 4 bases, with 15 bases separating them.